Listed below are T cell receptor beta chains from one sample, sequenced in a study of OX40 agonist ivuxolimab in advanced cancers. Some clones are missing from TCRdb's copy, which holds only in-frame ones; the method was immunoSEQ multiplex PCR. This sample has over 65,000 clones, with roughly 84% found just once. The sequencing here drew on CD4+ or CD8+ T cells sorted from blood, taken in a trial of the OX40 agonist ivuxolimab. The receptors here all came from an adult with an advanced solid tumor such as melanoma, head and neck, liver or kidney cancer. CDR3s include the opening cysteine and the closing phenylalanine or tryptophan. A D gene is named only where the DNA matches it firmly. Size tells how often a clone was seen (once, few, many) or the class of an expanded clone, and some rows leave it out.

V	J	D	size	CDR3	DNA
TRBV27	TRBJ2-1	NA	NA	CASRLATYNEQFF	TGTGCCAGCAGATTGGCCACTTACAATGAGCAGTTCTTC
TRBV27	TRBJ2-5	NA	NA	CASRPFRAETQYF	TGTGCCAGCAGACCTTTTAGGGCGGAGACCCAGTACTTC
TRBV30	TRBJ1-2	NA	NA	CAWSVGGQGGYTF	TGTGCCTGGAGTGTAGGGGGGCAGGGGGGCTACACCTTC
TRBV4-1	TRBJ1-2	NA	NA	CASSQLNYGYTF	TGCGCCAGCAGCCAATTGAACTATGGCTACACCTTC
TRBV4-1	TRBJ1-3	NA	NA	CASSLRTDNRNTIYF	TGCGCCAGCAGCCTTAGGACAGATAATCGAAACACCATATATTTT
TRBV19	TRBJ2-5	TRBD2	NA	CASSRLAGGQETQYF	TGTGCCAGTAGTAGACTAGCGGGAGGTCAAGAGACCCAGTACTTC
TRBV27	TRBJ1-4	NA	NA	CASSPGFNEKLFF	TGTGCCAGCAGTCCAGGATTTAATGAAAAACTGTTTTTT
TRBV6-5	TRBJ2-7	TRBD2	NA	CASSYSLGGNYEQYF	TGTGCCAGCAGTTACTCCCTCGGGGGGAACTACGAGCAGTACTTC
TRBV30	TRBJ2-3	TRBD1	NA	CAWTLQGVSTDTQYF	TGTGCCTGGACTCTACAGGGGGTGAGCACAGATACGCAGTATTTT
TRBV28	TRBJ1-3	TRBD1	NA	CASRGTGGRGNTIYF	TGTGCCAGCAGGGGGACAGGGGGAAGAGGAAACACCATATATTTT
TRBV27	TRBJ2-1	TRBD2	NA	CASKGLASHNEQFF	TGTGCCAGCAAAGGACTAGCGTCCCACAATGAGCAGTTCTTC
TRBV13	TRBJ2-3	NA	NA	CASRSTGGADTQYF	TGTGCCAGCAGATCAACGGGGGGCGCAGATACGCAGTATTTT
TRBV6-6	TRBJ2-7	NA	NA	CASRQYFYEQYF	TGTGCCAGCAGACAGTACTTCTACGAGCAGTACTTC
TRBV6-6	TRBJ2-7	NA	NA	CASSFLYEQYF	TGTGCCAGCAGCTTTCTTTACGAGCAGTACTTC
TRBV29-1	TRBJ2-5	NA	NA	CSVAPRGGETQYF	TGCAGCGTTGCCCCTCGTGGGGGAGAGACCCAGTACTTC
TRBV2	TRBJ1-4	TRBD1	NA	CASKGQGQANEKLFF	TGTGCCAGCAAAGGACAGGGGCAGGCTAATGAAAAACTGTTTTTT
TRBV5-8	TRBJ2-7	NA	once	CASSLGPPREQYF	TGTGCCAGCAGCTTGGGGCCGCCGCGGGAGCAGTACTTC
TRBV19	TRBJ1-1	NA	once	CASSIPGGLGMNTEAFF	TGTGCCAGTAGTATCCCTGGGGGGCTGGGTATGAACACTGAAGCTTTCTTT
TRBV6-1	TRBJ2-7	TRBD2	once	CASRREGESYEQYF	TGTGCCAGCAGGCGGGAGGGGGAATCCTACGAGCAGTACTTC
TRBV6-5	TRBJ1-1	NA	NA	CASSYSKGYTEAFF	TGTGCCAGCAGTTACTCGAAAGGGTACACTGAAGCTTTCTTT
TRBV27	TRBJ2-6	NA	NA	CASRGIGSGANVLTF	TGTGCCAGCAGAGGTATTGGGTCTGGGGCCAACGTCCTGACTTTC
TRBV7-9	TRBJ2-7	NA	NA	CASSPPLGDEQYF	TGTGCCAGCAGCCCTCCCCTAGGGGACGAGCAGTACTTC
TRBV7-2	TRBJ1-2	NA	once	CASSRRDWGNYGYTF	TGTGCCAGCAGCCGACGGGACTGGGGGAACTATGGCTACACCTTC
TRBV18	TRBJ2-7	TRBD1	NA	CASSPAGTGLYEQYF	TGTGCCAGCTCACCGGCCGGGACAGGACTCTACGAGCAGTACTTC
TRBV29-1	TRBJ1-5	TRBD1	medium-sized	CSVRGPGSNQPQHF	TGCAGCGTTAGGGGGCCAGGAAGCAATCAGCCCCAGCATTTT
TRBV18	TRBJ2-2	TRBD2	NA	CASSPPAGGTNTGELFF	TGTGCCAGCTCACCACCAGCGGGAGGGACGAACACCGGGGAGCTGTTTTTT
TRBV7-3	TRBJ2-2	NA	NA	CASRPPGARTGELFF	TGTGCCAGCAGACCCCCGGGGGCGCGCACCGGGGAGCTGTTTTTT
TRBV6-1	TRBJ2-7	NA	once	CASSERGYSYEQYF	TGTGCCAGCAGTGAACGAGGGTACTCCTACGAGCAGTACTTC
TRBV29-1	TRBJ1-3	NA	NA	CSVEEPGGNTIYF	TGCAGCGTTGAAGAGCCAGGGGGAAACACCATATATTTT
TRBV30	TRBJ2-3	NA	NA	CAWSQGSDTQYF	TGTGCCTGGAGTCAGGGTTCAGATACGCAGTATTTT
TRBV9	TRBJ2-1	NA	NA	CASSEPGLGSNEQFF	TGTGCCAGCAGCGAGCCGGGGCTTGGGAGCAATGAGCAGTTCTTC
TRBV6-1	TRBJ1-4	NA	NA	CAISMSGRNEKLFF	TGTGCCATATCGATGTCGGGGCGAAATGAAAAACTGTTTTTT
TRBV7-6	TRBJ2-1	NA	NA	CASSWTESDEQFF	TGTGCCAGCAGCTGGACAGAATCGGATGAGCAGTTCTTC
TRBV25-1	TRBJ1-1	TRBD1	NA	CASSVTGVTEAFF	TGTGCCAGCAGTGTCACAGGGGTAACTGAAGCTTTCTTT
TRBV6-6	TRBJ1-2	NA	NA	CASNDAAGYTF	TGTGCCAGCAACGACGCGGCTGGCTACACCTTC
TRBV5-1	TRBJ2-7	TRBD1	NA	CASRGTAGSYEQYF	TGCGCCAGCAGGGGGACAGCCGGCTCCTACGAGCAGTACTTC
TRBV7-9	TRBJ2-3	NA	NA	CASSRLGGLPDTQYF	TGTGCCAGCAGCCGGCTTGGGGGGCTCCCAGATACGCAGTATTTT
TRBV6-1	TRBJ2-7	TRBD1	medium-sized	CASSPTGTGENEQYF	TGTGCCAGCAGTCCTACAGGGACAGGGGAGAACGAGCAGTACTTC
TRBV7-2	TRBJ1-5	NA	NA	CASSLMGFQPQHF	TGTGCCAGCAGCCTGATGGGTTTTCAGCCCCAGCATTTT
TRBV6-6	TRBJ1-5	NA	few	CASSYLNSNQPQHF	TGTGCCAGCAGTTACTTGAACAGCAATCAGCCCCAGCATTTT
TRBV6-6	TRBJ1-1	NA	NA	CALNTEAFF	TGTGCCTTGAACACTGAAGCTTTCTTT
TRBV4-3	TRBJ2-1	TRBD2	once	CASSWAGGTYNEQFF	TGCGCCAGCAGCTGGGCGGGGGGAACCTACAATGAGCAGTTCTTC
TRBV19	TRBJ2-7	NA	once	CASKAGESYEQYF	TGTGCCAGTAAGGCCGGGGAGTCCTACGAGCAGTACTTC
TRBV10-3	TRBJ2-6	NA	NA	CAILPGLGDRSGANVLTF	TGTGCCATCCTGCCCGGTCTGGGGGATCGCTCTGGGGCCAACGTCCTGACTTTC
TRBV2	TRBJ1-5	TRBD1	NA	CASKSSGGGQPQHF	TGTGCCAGCAAGTCTTCAGGGGGCGGTCAGCCCCAGCATTTT
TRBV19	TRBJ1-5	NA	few	CASSPSGGREQPQHF	TGTGCCAGTAGTCCCTCCGGGGGTAGGGAGCAGCCCCAGCATTTT
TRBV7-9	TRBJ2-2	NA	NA	CASSPNKPTRSGELFF	TGTGCCAGCAGCCCAAATAAGCCGACCAGATCCGGGGAGCTGTTTTTT
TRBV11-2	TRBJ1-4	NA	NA	CASSAQRDGEKLFF	TGTGCCAGCAGCGCCCAAAGGGACGGTGAAAAACTGTTTTTT
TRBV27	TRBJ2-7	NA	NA	CASSLFYPYEQYF	TGTGCCAGCAGTTTATTCTACCCCTACGAGCAGTACTTC
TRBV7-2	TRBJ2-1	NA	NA	CASSLEVRRSEQFF	TGTGCCAGCAGCTTAGAGGTCCGGAGGTCTGAGCAGTTCTTC